This is a list of T cell receptor beta chains from one sample in a study of T cells in tuberculosis. TCRdb's table, derived via immunoSEQ multiplex PCR, lists solely in-frame clones and lacks some. The table has under 45,000 clones, about 93% seen once. Sequencing was carried out using PBMCs. The receptors were sampled from a donor between 10 and 35 years old with latent tuberculosis or without tuberculosis infection. CDR3s leave out the opening cysteine and the closing phenylalanine or tryptophan. Clone size is shown for a subset of rows, as once, few, many or a class of expanded clone.

v_gene,j_gene,abundance,CDR3aa
TRBV29-1,TRBJ2-7,once,SAGWGGSSYEQY
TRBV13,TRBJ2-7,NA,ASSPSPGVGNEQY
TRBV5-1,TRBJ2-5,NA,ASSHTRGGGPSSQETQY
TRBV30,TRBJ1-1,NA,AWSVEPGVNEAF
TRBV27,TRBJ2-7,NA,ASSSTRLARTYEQY
TRBV6-5,TRBJ1-2,NA,ASSYQGVGGYT
TRBV19,TRBJ1-5,NA,ASSIDSASGWYSNQPQH
TRBV10-2,TRBJ2-1,NA,ASSSSTDREQF
TRBV27,TRBJ1-2,NA,ASSSPTGGIGYGYT
TRBV9,TRBJ2-3,NA,AYRWGRGGQITDTQY
TRBV4-2,TRBJ2-1,NA,ASSLSLQPGGNEQF
TRBV6-4,TRBJ1-2,NA,ATKSIAGNGSYGYT
TRBV19,TRBJ2-7,once,ASSRQGVNYEQY
TRBV5-8,TRBJ1-5,NA,ASSWGEPGPNQPQH
TRBV19,TRBJ1-3,NA,ASLYRPSSGNTIY
TRBV19,TRBJ1-2,NA,ASSLDSFGYT
TRBV5-1,TRBJ2-7,NA,ASSLLAGGDYEQY
TRBV27,TRBJ2-4,NA,ASREQGYKNIQY
TRBV4-3,TRBJ1-1,NA,ASSQGSADMNTEAF
TRBV7-3,TRBJ2-1,NA,ASSTSGGAINEQF
TRBV13,TRBJ2-7,NA,ASSWRGQGVFYEQY
TRBV6-5,TRBJ1-3,NA,ASSLTGSGNTIY
TRBV5-4,TRBJ2-1,once,ASSLEGLAGVNYNEQF
TRBV2,TRBJ1-2,NA,AASGGEVGYGYT
TRBV9,TRBJ2-7,NA,ASSDTGTGGYEQY
TRBV2,TRBJ2-2,NA,ASSLDREHMWTGELF
TRBV21-1,TRBJ2-7,NA,ASSTPGNSYEQY
TRBV4-3,TRBJ1-2,NA,ASSQQNRGNGYT
TRBV6-6,TRBJ2-2,NA,ASSYGGGRTGELF
TRBV5-8,TRBJ1-2,NA,ASRGTGLLAHYGYT
TRBV6-1,TRBJ1-2,NA,ASSELLRNSNYGYT
TRBV11-3,TRBJ2-2,once,ASRSSGAGELF
TRBV19,TRBJ1-5,NA,ASSLNRSNQPQH
TRBV5-8,TRBJ1-3,once,ASSRTWGTGNTIY
TRBV9,TRBJ1-1,once,ASSVGEGSTEAF
TRBV10-2,TRBJ2-4,once,ASSEQGGGIQY
TRBV19,TRBJ2-7,NA,ASSMQGFAYEQY
TRBV6-5,TRBJ1-6,NA,ASATSGTGISPLH
TRBV11-2,TRBJ2-5,NA,ASSLDRGSETQY
TRBV5-4,TRBJ1-2,NA,ASSLLQGVDGYT
TRBV29-1,TRBJ2-1,once,SVSDRTLSYNEQF
TRBV27,TRBJ1-5,NA,ASSFRYRELDQPQH
TRBV19,TRBJ2-1,NA,ASSKGAGDYNEQF
TRBV4-1,TRBJ2-5,NA,ASGGAGEETQY
TRBV7-2,TRBJ1-6,NA,ASRYGQGNSPLH
TRBV11-2,TRBJ1-4,NA,ASSLFSGEKLF
TRBV19,TRBJ2-3,NA,ASSQGGGTDTQY
TRBV9,TRBJ1-2,NA,ASSGGARYT